This entry lists 10 T cell receptor beta chains sequenced from one sample in a study of molecular identifiers for immune sequencing clone quantification. In TCRdb, the PCR reads were re-called with MiXCR into one record per CDR3 protein. The sample has just under 650,000 distinct CDR3 sequences, 20% seen once. Sequences were obtained from naive CD8+ T cells from blood, with Jurkat cell RNA spiked in. Indicated subset: FACS-sorted CD8+CD4-CCR7+CD45RA+ naive T cells. These receptors all stem from a human donor in good health. Some libraries in this study had Jurkat cell RNA spiked in.

This clonotype was picked up many times. The rearrangement uses TRBV18 and TRBJ1-1; D is possibly TRBD1 (6 bases). V lost 6 bases and J lost 8, with 25 bases in between. Germline CDR1 is KGHSH and CDR2 is LQKENI. This CDR3 comprises 16 residues. DNA of the CDR3: TGTGCCAGCTCCGGGGGCTTAGGAGGGGAGGTGAGAGAAGCTTTCTTT. It yields the protein CASSGGLGGEVREAFF.

For this clonotype: One end of the junction is discordant with germline, which a read error may explain. The chain employs TRBV4-1 and TRBJ1-2; 7 positions agree with TRBD1. The CDR3 spans 15 residues. Germline V gene data show CDR1 as MGHRA and CDR2 as YSYEKL. The CDR3 reads CASGQDRTGIYGYTF. In DNA, the CDR3 is TGCGCCAGCGGCCAAGATCGGACAGGAATTTATGGCTACACCTTC.

In regard to this clonotype: This sequence may be a read error, since a much larger clone differs from it by one base. This rearrangement joins TRBV13 to TRBJ1-6, with D unresolved. Germline V lookup: CDR1 PRHDT, CDR2 FYEKMQ (reference sequence). The CDR3 covers 12 residues. V lost 11 bases and J 1 base, leaving 6 bases between the germline ends. The CDR3 loop reads CAGGSYNSPLHF. The CDR3 bases are TGTGCCGGCGGGTCCTATAATTCACCCCTCCACTTT.

This clonotype appeared a few times. This may be a read error, as it is one base from a much larger clone. In nucleotides, the CDR3 is TGTGCCAGCAGCCAAGGGGGTAGCCTCGTTATTAATCAGCCCCAGCATTTT. Its protein product is CASSQGGSLVINQPQHF. The chain uses TRBV4-2 and TRBJ1-5; no reliable D call. This CDR3 is built from 17 residues. From germline, CDR1 is LGHNA and CDR2 YNFKEQ. V lost 1 base to trimming and J lost 4 bases, with 17 bases between them.

This sequence joins TRBV4-1 and TRBJ2-2; TRBD2 agrees at 15 bases. The germline gives CDR1 MGHRA, CDR2 YSYEKL. Trimming took 5 bases from V and 0 from J; bases not matched to a gene: 7. The length of the CDR3 is 19 residues. CDR3 bases: TGCGCCAGCAGCGACACCGGGACTAGCGGGGGGTCGAACACCGGGGAGCTGTTTTTT. This sequence encodes CASSDTGTSGGSNTGELFF.

This clonotype was seen many times. The rearrangement links TRBV28 to TRBJ2-3; D is unclear. V was cut by 4 bases and J by 3 bases, with 14 bases left in between. Germline V gene data show CDR1 as MDHEN and CDR2 as SYDVKM. The CDR3 is 15 amino acids. CDR3 nucleotide sequence: TGTGCCAGCAGTTCGACTGGGCCCTTTACAGATACGCAGTATTTT. Protein sequence: CASSSTGPFTDTQYF.

Notes on this clonotype: With a much larger clone just one base away, this may be a read error. The chain has TRBV24-1 and TRBJ1-5, with no clear D. V lost 9 bases, J lost 3 bases, and 14 bases lay in between. CDR1 and CDR2 from the germline V gene are KGHDR and SFDVKD. The CDR3 sequence is 14 residues long. This chain's CDR3 is CATGHGFDNQPQHF. Here the CDR3 DNA reads TGTGCCACCGGGCATGGGTTCGACAATCAGCCCCAGCATTTT.

This clonotype was recorded at least ten times. The rearrangement joins TRBV2 to TRBJ2-3; D remains unclear. The CDR3 has 14 amino acids. Germline CDR1 and CDR2: SNHLY and FYNNEI. The V and J ends lost 3 bases and 0 bases respectively, with 7 bases between them. The CDR3: CASSDGSSTDTQYF. The CDR3 region has the DNA TGTGCCAGCAGTGATGGATCTAGCACAGATACGCAGTATTTT.

Comment on this clonotype: One base away lies a much larger clone, so this may be a sequencing read error. The genes are TRBV7-9 and TRBJ2-1, with D tentatively TRBD2 (6 bases). Germline V gives CDR1 SEHNR, CDR2 FQNEAQ (reference sequence). Trimming pared 2 bases from V and 12 bases from J, leaving 17 bases between. This CDR3 comprises 14 residues. CDR3 sequence reads: CASSLPGGGDAQFF. As DNA, the CDR3 is TGTGCCAGCAGCTTACCTGGTGGAGGGGATGCGCAGTTCTTC.

This clonotype came up a few times. The chain has TRBV19 and TRBJ1-5, with 7 bases matching TRBD1. J gave up 5 bases and V 3 bases, and 1 base lay outside the gene matches. CDR3 size: 13 residues. Germline V gene data show CDR1 as LNHDA and CDR2 as SQIVND (reference sequence). The CDR3 protein is CASSMGQYQPQHF. The CDR3 DNA reads TGTGCCAGTAGTATGGGACAGTATCAGCCCCAGCATTTT.